This T cell receptor beta chain was captured in a study of T cell changes during pregnancy in multiple sclerosis (dated by TCRdb to between 2018 and 2020). Describing the broader study: In women with multiple sclerosis, the researchers looked at how the T cell repertoire shifted as pregnancy progressed.

Library preparation employed the immunoSEQ multiplex PCR assay. The source is immuneACCESS, and TCRdb retained only in-frame sequences with V and J called. Part of the clones is not carried over; for the studies checked, unresolved V genes explain less than half of this, and the remainder is unexplained. In this sample the table shows about 50,000 clones, about 93% of which occur a single time. Jointly, the top ten make up 0.35% to 0.4% of the sample. V is trimmed back by 1 base and J by 4 bases, and the junction contains 12 bases that no gene match accounts for. CDR1 and CDR2, per the germline V gene (reference sequence), are GTSNPN and SVGIG. Reading from cysteine to phenylalanine, the CDR3 counts 17 amino acids. Only the CDR3 part of the read is kept: 51 bases, read in frame from the first base. A word on this clone: Its target antigen remains unknown. Per-base quality was not reported, and no clone a single base away is much larger than it.

Sample: CD4+ T cells from peripheral blood mononuclear cells, taken after pregnancy. This TCR came from a female donor with multiple sclerosis, enrolled in a pregnancy study. The sequence links TRBV30 to TRBJ2-3; TRBD2 lines up with 9 middle nucleotides. The CDR3 amino acid sequence is: CAWSDQAPSGNPDTQYF. In nucleotides, the sequence is TGTGCCTGGAGTGACCAAGCCCCTAGCGGGAACCCAGATACGCAGTATTTT.